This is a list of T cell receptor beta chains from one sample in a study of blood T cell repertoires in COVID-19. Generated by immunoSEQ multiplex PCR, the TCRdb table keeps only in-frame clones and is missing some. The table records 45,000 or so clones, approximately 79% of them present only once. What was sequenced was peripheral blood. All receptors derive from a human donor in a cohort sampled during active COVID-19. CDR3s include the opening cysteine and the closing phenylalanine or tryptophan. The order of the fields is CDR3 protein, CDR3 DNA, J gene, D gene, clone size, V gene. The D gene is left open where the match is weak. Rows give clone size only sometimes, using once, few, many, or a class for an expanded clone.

CDR3 protein: CASSPRTDQETQYF; CDR3 DNA: TGTGCCAGCAGCCCGCGGACAGATCAAGAGACCCAGTACTTC; J gene: TRBJ2-5; D gene: .; clone size: .; V gene: TRBV3-1/TRBV3-2
CDR3 protein: CAIPLTLSGGSTDTQYF; CDR3 DNA: TGTGCCATCCCACTTACCCTTAGCGGGGGAAGCACAGATACGCAGTATTTT; J gene: TRBJ2-3; D gene: TRBD2; clone size: .; V gene: TRBV2
CDR3 protein: CASSLPLFDTLPTNTQYF; CDR3 DNA: TGTGCCAGCAGCTTACCACTCTTCGACACGCTTCCCACCAATACGCAGTATTTT; J gene: TRBJ2-3; D gene: .; clone size: .; V gene: TRBV7-8
CDR3 protein: CASSPREAGELFF; CDR3 DNA: TGTGCCAGCAGCCCCAGGGAGGCCGGGGAGCTGTTTTTT; J gene: TRBJ2-2; D gene: .; clone size: .; V gene: TRBV7-2
CDR3 protein: CASSLGQGDRYEQFF; CDR3 DNA: TGTGCCAGCAGCTTAGGACAGGGGGATAGGTATGAGCAGTTCTTC; J gene: TRBJ2-1; D gene: TRBD1; clone size: .; V gene: TRBV11-3
CDR3 protein: CASSRGGGGANVLTF; CDR3 DNA: TGTGCCAGCTCTCGTGGGGGCGGTGGGGCCAACGTCCTGACTTTC; J gene: TRBJ2-6; D gene: .; clone size: .; V gene: TRBV11-2
CDR3 protein: CASSPPGQGFVEQYF; CDR3 DNA: TGTGCCAGCAGCCCCCCGGGACAGGGTTTTGTGGAGCAGTACTTC; J gene: TRBJ2-7; D gene: TRBD1; clone size: .; V gene: TRBV3-1/TRBV3-2
CDR3 protein: CASSLGTSGKADQYF; CDR3 DNA: TGTGCCAGCAGCCTAGGGACTAGCGGTAAAGCTGATCAGTATTTT; J gene: TRBJ2-3; D gene: TRBD2; clone size: .; V gene: TRBV3-1/TRBV3-2
CDR3 protein: CASSLVPNGQETQYF; CDR3 DNA: TGTGCCAGCAGCTTAGTACCGAACGGCCAAGAGACCCAGTACTTC; J gene: TRBJ2-5; D gene: .; clone size: .; V gene: TRBV7-8
CDR3 protein: CASSFTTGGGRETQYF; CDR3 DNA: TGTGCCAGCAGCTTCACGACAGGGGGTGGGCGTGAGACCCAGTACTTC; J gene: TRBJ2-5; D gene: TRBD1; clone size: .; V gene: TRBV7-8
CDR3 protein: CASSQIQGNQPQHF; CDR3 DNA: TGTGCCAGCAGCCAAATACAGGGGAATCAGCCCCAGCATTTT; J gene: TRBJ1-5; D gene: TRBD1; clone size: .; V gene: TRBV7-9
CDR3 protein: CSIVGLSGELFF; CDR3 DNA: TGCAGTATTGTGGGGCTGTCCGGGGAGCTGTTTTTT; J gene: TRBJ2-2; D gene: .; clone size: .; V gene: TRBV29-1
CDR3 protein: CASRRTGVTGELFF; CDR3 DNA: TGTGCCAGCAGGCGGACAGGGGTTACCGGGGAGCTGTTTTTT; J gene: TRBJ2-2; D gene: TRBD1; clone size: .; V gene: TRBV6-5
CDR3 protein: CASSGNRTPLHF; CDR3 DNA: TGTGCCAGCAGTGGGAACAGGACACCCCTCCACTTT; J gene: TRBJ1-6; D gene: .; clone size: .; V gene: TRBV25-1
CDR3 protein: CASSHVGSGASYEQYF; CDR3 DNA: TGTGCCAGCAGCCACGTTGGTAGCGGGGCTTCCTACGAGCAGTACTTC; J gene: TRBJ2-7; D gene: TRBD2; clone size: .; V gene: TRBV6-6
CDR3 protein: CASSLRWDRAGYTF; CDR3 DNA: TGTGCCAGCAGCTTAAGGTGGGACAGAGCTGGCTACACCTTC; J gene: TRBJ1-2; D gene: TRBD1; clone size: .; V gene: TRBV7-8
CDR3 protein: CASSLGTVSYEQYF; CDR3 DNA: TGCGCCAGCAGCTTGGGGACAGTGAGCTACGAGCAGTACTTC; J gene: TRBJ2-7; D gene: .; clone size: .; V gene: TRBV5-1
CDR3 protein: CASSSDRVQETQYF; CDR3 DNA: TGCGCCAGCAGCTCCGACAGGGTCCAAGAGACCCAGTACTTC; J gene: TRBJ2-5; D gene: TRBD1; clone size: .; V gene: TRBV5-1
CDR3 protein: CASNSGTASSYEQYF; CDR3 DNA: TGTGCCAGTAACTCCGGGACAGCATCTTCCTACGAGCAGTACTTC; J gene: TRBJ2-7; D gene: TRBD1; clone size: .; V gene: TRBV19
CDR3 protein: CASSERTADTGELFF; CDR3 DNA: TGTGCCAGCAGTGAAAGGACAGCGGACACCGGGGAGCTGTTTTTT; J gene: TRBJ2-2; D gene: .; clone size: .; V gene: TRBV6-1
CDR3 protein: CASSRGGVNQPQHF; CDR3 DNA: TGTGCCAGCAGCCGAGGGGGAGTCAATCAGCCCCAGCATTTT; J gene: TRBJ1-5; D gene: .; clone size: .; V gene: TRBV27
CDR3 protein: CASSQDRVRGRQASSYEQYF; CDR3 DNA: TGTGCCAGCAGCCAAGATCGCGTTAGGGGAAGGCAGGCATCCTCCTACGAGCAGTACTTC; J gene: TRBJ2-7; D gene: .; clone size: once; V gene: TRBV4-2
CDR3 protein: CASSLDRGLYGYTF; CDR3 DNA: TGTGCCAGCAGCTTGGACAGGGGGCTCTATGGCTACACCTTC; J gene: TRBJ1-2; D gene: TRBD1; clone size: few; V gene: TRBV5-5
CDR3 protein: CASSQIDRGHHQYF; CDR3 DNA: TGCGCCAGCAGCCAAATCGATCGGGGACACCACCAGTATTTT; J gene: TRBJ2-3; D gene: .; clone size: .; V gene: TRBV4-3
CDR3 protein: CASSPSTGGAETQYF; CDR3 DNA: TGTGCCAGCAGTCCTTCTACAGGGGGCGCGGAGACCCAGTACTTC; J gene: TRBJ2-5; D gene: TRBD1; clone size: few; V gene: TRBV11-3
CDR3 protein: CAWSIRWGDEQFF; CDR3 DNA: TGTGCCTGGAGTATAAGGTGGGGGGATGAGCAGTTCTTC; J gene: TRBJ2-1; D gene: .; clone size: .; V gene: TRBV30
CDR3 protein: CASSRAKGGITDTQYF; CDR3 DNA: TGCGCCAGCAGCCGAGCCAAGGGGGGGATCACAGATACGCAGTATTTT; J gene: TRBJ2-3; D gene: .; clone size: .; V gene: TRBV4-3
CDR3 protein: CASSISQDQPQHF; CDR3 DNA: TGTGCCAGCTCCATAAGTCAGGATCAGCCCCAGCATTTT; J gene: TRBJ1-5; D gene: .; clone size: .; V gene: TRBV18